This T cell receptor (beta chain) was found in a study of patients and donors after allogeneic stem cell transplantation. Using its own MiXCR run on the RT-PCR reads, TCRdb lists one record per CDR3 protein. The table has about 57,000 distinct CDR3 sequences, more than 10% seen once. Germline V gene data show CDR1 as SGHVS and CDR2 as FNYEAQ. The CDR3 contains 14 residues. Deletions cut 5 bases from V and 4 bases from J, with 14 bases between. This clonotype was counted between two and nine times. The receptor was isolated from a human donor who was either an allogeneic HSCT recipient or a stem cell or donor lymphocyte infusion donor (not recorded which). It is not recorded whose cells these are; they may come from a transplant donor. Sequencing was performed on blood, either unsorted or a sorted T cell fraction (not recorded which). The V call is TRBV7-6, the J call TRBJ1-1; a weak D match, TRBD1 (5 bases). As DNA, the CDR3 is TGTGCCAGCAGCCCGCGGGGGGGAAGCACTGAAGCTTTCTTT. Translation gives CASSPRGGSTEAFF.